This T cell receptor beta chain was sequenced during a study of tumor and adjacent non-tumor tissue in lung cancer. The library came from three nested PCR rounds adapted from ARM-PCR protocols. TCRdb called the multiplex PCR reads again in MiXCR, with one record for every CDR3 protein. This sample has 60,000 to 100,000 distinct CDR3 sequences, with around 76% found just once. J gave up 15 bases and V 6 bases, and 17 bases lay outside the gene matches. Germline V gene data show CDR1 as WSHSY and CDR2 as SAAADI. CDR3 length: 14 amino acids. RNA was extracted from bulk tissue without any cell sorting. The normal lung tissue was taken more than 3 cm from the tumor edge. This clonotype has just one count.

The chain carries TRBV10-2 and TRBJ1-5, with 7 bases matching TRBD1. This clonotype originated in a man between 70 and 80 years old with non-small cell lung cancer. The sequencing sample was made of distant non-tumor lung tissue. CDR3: CASSCDRENQSRHF. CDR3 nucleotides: TGCGCCAGCAGCTGTGACAGGGAGAACCAGTCCCGGCATTTT.